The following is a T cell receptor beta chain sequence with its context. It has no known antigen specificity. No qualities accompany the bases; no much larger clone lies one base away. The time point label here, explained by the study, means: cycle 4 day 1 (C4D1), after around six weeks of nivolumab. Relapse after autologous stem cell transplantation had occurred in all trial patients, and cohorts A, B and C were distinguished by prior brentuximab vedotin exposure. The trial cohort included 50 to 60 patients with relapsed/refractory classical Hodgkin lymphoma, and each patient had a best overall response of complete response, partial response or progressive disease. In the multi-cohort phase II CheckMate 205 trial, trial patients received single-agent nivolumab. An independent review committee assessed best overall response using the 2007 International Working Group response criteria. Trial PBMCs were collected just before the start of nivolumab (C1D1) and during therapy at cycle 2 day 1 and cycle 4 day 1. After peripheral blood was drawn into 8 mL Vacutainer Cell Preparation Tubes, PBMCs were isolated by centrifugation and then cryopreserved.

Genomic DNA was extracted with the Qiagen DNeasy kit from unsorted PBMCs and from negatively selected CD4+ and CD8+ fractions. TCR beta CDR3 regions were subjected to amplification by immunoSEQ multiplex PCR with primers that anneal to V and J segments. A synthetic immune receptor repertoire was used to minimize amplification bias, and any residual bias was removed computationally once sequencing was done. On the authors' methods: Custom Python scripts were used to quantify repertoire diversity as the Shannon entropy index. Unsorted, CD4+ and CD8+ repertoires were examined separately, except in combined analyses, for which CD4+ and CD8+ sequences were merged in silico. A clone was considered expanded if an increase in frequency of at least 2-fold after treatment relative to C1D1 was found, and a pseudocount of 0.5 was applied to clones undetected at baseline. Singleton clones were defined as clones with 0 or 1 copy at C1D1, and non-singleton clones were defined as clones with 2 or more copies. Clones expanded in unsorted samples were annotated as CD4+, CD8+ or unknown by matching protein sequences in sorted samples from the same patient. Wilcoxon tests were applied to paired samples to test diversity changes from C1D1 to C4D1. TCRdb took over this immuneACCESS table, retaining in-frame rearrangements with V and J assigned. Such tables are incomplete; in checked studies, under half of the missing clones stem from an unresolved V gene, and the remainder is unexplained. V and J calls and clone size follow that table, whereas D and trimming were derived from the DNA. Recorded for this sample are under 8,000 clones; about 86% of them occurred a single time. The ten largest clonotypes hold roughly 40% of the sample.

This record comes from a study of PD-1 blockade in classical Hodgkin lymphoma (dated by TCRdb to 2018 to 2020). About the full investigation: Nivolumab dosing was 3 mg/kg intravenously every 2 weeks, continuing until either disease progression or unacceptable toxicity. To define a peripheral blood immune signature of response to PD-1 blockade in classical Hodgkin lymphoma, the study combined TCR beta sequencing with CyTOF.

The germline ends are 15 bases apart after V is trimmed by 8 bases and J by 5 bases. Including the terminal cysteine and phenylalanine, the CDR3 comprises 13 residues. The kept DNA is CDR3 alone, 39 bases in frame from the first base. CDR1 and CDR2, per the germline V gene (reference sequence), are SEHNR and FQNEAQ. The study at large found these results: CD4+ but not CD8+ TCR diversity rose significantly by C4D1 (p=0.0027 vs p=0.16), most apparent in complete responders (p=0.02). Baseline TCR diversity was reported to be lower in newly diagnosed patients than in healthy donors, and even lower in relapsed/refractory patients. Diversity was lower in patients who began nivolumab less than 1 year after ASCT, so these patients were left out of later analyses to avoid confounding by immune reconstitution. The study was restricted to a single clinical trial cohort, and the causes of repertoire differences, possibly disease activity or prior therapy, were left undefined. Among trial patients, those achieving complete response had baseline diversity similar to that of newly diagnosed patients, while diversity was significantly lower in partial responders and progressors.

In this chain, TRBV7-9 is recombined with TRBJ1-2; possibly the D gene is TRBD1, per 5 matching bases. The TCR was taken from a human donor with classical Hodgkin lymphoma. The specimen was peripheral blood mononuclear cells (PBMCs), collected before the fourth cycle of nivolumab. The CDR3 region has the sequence CASWGSSRYGYTF. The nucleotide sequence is TGTGCCAGCTGGGGCAGTTCGCGGTATGGCTACACCTTC.